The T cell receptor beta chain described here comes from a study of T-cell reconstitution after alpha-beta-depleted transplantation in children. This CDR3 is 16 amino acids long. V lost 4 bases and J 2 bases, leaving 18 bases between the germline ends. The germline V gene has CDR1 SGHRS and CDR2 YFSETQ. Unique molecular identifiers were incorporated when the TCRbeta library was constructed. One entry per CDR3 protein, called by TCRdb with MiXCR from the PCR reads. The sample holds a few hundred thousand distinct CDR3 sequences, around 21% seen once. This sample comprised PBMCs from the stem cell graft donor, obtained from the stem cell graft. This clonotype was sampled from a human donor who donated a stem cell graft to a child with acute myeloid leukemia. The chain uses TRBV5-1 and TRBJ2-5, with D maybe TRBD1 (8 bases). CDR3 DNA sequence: TGCGCCAGCAGCGCACAGGGGGGGCAATGGCAAGAGACCCAGTACTTC. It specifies CASSAQGGQWQETQYF.